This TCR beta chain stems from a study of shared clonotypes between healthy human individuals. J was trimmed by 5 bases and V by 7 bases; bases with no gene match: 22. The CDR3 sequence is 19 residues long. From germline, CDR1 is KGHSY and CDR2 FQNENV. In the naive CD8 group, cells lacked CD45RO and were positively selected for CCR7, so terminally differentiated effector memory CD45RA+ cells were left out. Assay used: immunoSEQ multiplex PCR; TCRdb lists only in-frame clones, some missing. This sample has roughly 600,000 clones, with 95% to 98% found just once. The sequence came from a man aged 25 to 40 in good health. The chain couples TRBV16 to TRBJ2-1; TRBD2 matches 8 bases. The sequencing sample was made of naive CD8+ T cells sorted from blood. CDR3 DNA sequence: TGTGCCAGCACCTTTACTACCCTAACGGGAGGGCGCTCAGACAATGAGCAGTTCTTC. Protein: CASTFTTLTGGRSDNEQFF. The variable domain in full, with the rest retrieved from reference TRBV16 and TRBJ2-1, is GEEVAQTPKHLVRGEGQKAKLYCAPIKGHSYVFWYQQVLKNEFKFLISFQNENVFDETGMPKERFSAKCLPNSPCSLEIQATKLEDSAVYFCASTFTTLTGGRSDNEQFFGPGTRLTVL.